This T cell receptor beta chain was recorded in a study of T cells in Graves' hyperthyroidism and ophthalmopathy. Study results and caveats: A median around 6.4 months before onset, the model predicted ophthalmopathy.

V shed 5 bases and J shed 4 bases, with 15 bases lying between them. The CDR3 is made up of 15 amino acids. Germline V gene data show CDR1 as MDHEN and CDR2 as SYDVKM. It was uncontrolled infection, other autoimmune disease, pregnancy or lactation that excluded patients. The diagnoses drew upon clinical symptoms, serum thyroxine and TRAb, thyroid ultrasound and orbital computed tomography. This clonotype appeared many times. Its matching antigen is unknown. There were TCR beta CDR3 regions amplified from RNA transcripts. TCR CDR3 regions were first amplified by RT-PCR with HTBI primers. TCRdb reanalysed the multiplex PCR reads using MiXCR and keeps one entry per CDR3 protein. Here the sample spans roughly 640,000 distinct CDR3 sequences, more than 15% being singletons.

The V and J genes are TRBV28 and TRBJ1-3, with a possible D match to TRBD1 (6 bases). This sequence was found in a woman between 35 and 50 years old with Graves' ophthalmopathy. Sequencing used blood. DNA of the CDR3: TGTGCCAGCAGTCGGACAGCCTGGGGCGGAAACACCATATATTTT. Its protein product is CASSRTAWGGNTIYF.